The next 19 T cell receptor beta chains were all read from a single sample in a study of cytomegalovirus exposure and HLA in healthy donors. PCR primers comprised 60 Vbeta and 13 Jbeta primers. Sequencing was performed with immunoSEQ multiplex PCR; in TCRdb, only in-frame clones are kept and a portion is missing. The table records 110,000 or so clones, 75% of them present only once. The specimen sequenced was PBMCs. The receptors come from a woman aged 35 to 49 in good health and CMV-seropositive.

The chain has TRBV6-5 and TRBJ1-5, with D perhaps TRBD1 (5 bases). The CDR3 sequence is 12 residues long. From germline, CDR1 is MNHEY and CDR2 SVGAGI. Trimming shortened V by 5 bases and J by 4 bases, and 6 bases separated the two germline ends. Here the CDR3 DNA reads TGTGCCAGCAGTAGGGGTAATCAGCCCCAGCATTTT. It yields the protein CASSRGNQPQHF.

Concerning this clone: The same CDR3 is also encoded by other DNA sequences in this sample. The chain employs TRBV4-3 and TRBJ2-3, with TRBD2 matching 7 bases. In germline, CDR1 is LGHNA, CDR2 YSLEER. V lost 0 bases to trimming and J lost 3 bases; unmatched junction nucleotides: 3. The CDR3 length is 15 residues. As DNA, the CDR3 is TGCGCCAGCAGCCAAGATTTGCGGGGGACAGATACGCAGTATTTT. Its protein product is CASSQDLRGTDTQYF.

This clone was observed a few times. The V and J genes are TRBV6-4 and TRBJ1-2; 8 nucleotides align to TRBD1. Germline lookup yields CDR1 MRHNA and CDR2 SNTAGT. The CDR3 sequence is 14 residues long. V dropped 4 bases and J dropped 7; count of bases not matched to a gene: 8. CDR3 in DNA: TGTGCCAGCAGTGCGCAGGGGGCCGTGGGTGGCTACACCTTC. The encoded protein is CASSAQGAVGGYTF.

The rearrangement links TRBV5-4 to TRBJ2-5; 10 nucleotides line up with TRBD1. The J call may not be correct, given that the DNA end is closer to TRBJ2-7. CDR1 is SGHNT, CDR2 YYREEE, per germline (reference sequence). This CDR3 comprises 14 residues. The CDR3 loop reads CAIKIGTGVYEQYF. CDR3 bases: TGTGCCATAAAGATCGGGACAGGGGTCTACGAGCAGTACTTC.

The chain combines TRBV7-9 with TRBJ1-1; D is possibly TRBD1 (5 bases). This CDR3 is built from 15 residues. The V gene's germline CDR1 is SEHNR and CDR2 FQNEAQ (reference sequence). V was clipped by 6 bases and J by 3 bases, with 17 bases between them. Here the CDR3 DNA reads TGTGCCAGCAGTCCAAATGGGCGGGGCGACACTGAAGCTTTCTTT. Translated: CASSPNGRGDTEAFF.

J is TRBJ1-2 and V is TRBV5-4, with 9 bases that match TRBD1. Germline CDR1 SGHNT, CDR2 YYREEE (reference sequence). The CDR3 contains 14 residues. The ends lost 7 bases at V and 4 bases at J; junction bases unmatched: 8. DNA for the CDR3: TGTGCCAGCCGAACAGGGGGCGATCTCTATGGCTACACCTTC. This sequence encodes CASRTGGDLYGYTF.

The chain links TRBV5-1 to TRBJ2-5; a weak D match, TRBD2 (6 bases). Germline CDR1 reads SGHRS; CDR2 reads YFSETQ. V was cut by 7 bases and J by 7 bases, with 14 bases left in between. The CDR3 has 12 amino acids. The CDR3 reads CASWDSQVTQYF. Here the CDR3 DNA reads TGCGCCAGCTGGGACTCTCAGGTGACCCAGTACTTC.

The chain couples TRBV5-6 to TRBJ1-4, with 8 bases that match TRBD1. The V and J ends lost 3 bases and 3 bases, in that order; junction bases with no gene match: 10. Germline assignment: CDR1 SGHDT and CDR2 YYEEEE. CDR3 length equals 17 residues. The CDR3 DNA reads TGTGCCAGCAGCTCCCTCGACAGGGGTATAGCTAATGAAAAACTGTTTTTT. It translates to CASSSLDRGIANEKLFF. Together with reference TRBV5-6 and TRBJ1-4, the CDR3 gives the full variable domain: DAGVTQSPTHLIKTRGQQVTLRCSPKSGHDTVSWYQQALGQGPQFIFQYYEEEERQRGNFPDRFSGHQFPNYSSELNVNALLLGDSALYLCASSSLDRGIANEKLFFGSGTQLSVL.

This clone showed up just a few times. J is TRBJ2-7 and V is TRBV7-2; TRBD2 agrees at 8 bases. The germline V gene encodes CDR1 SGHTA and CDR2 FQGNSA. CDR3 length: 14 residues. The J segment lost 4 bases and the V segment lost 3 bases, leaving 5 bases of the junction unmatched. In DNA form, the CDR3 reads TGTGCCAGCAGCTTCCTTGGACTAGCTTACGAGCAGTACTTC. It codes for CASSFLGLAYEQYF.

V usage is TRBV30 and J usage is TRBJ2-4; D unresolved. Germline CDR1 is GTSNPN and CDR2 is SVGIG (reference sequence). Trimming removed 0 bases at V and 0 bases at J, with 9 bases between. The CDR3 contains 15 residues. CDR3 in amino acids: CAWSVQTVAKNIQYF. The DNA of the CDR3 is TGTGCCTGGAGTGTACAGACGGTAGCCAAAAACATTCAGTACTTC.

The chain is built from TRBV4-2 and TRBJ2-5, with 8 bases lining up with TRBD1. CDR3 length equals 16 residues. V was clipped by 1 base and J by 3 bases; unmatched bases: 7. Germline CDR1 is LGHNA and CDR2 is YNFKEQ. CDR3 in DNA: TGTGCCAGCAGCCAAGGACAGGGGAAGGCGGAAGAGACCCAGTACTTC. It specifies CASSQGQGKAEETQYF.

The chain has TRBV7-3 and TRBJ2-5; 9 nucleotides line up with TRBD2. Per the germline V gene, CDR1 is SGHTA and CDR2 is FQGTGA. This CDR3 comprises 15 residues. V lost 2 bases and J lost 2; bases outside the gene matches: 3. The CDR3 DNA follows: TGTGCCAGCAGCTTACTGGCGGGGGGGCAAGAGACCCAGTACTTC. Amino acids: CASSLLAGGQETQYF.

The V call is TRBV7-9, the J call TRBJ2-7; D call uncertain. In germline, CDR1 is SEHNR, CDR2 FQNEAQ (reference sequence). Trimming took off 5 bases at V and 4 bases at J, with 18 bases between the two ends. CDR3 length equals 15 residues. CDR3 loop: CASSPTPGSRYEQYF. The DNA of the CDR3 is TGTGCCAGCAGCCCAACCCCCGGTTCCAGGTACGAGCAGTACTTC. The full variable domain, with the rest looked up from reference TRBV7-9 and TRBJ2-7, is DTGVSQNPRHKITKRGQNVTFRCDPISEHNRLYWYRQTLGQGPEFLTYFQNEAQLEKSRLLSDRFSAERPKGSFSTLEIQRTEQGDSAMYLCASSPTPGSRYEQYFGPGTRLTVT.

The CDR3 loop is CASSELAGLGGEQFF. The CDR3 nucleotides are TGTGCCAGCAGTGAGCTAGCGGGACTAGGAGGGGAGCAGTTCTTC. V usage is TRBV2 and J usage is TRBJ2-1; 9 bases align to TRBD2. The CDR3 extends over 15 amino acids. Germline loops: CDR1 SNHLY, CDR2 FYNNEI. V dropped 3 bases and J dropped 10; count of bases not matched to a gene: 10.

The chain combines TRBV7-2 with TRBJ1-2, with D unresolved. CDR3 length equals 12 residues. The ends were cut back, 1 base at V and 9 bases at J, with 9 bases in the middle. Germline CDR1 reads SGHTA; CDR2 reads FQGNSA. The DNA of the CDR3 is TGTGCCAGCAGCTTAGAGACTAGGAGCTACACCTTC. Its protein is CASSLETRSYTF.

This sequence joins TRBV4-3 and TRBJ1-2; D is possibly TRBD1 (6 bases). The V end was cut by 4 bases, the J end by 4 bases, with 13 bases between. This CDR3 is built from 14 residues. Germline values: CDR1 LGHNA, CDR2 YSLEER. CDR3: CASSPGGAPYGYTF. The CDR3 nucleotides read TGCGCCAGCAGCCCCGGGGGGGCTCCCTATGGCTACACCTTC.

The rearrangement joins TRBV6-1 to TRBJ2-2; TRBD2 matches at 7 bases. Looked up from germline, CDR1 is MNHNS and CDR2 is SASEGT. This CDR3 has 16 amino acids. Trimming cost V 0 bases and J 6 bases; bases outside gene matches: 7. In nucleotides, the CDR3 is TGTGCCAGCAGTGAAGCTTGGACTAGTTCGGCCGGGGAGCTGTTTTTT. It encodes CASSEAWTSSAGELFF.

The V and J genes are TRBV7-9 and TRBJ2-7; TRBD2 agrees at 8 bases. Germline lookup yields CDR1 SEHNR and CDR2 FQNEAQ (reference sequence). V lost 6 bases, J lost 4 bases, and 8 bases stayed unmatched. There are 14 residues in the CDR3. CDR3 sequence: CASSLAGLVYEQYF. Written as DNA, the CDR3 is TGTGCCAGCAGTCTCGCGGGACTAGTTTACGAGCAGTACTTC.

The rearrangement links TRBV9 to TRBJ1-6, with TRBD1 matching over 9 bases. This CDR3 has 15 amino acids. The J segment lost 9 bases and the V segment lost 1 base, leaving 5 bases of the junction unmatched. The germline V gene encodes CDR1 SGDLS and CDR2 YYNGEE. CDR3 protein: CASSVSDRGGSPLHF. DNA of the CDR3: TGTGCCAGCAGCGTATCGGACAGGGGAGGTTCACCCCTCCACTTT.